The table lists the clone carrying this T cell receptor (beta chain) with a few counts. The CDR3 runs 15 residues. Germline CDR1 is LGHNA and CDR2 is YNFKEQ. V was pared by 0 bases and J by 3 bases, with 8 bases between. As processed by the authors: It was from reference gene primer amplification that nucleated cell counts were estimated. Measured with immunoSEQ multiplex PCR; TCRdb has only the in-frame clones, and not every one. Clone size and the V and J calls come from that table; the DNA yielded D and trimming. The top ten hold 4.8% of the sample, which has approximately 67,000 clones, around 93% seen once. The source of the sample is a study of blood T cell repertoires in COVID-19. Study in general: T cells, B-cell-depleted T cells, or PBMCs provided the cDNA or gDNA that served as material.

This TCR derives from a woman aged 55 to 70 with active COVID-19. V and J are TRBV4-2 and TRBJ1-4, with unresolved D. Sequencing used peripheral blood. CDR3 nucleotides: TGTGCCAGCAGCCAAGATCCCGGGGCTAATGAAAAACTGTTTTTT. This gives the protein CASSQDPGANEKLFF.